What follows are 3 T cell receptor beta chains derived from one specimen sequenced in a study of T cell repertoires in cytomegalovirus infection. TCRdb reprocessed the reads with MiXCR, giving one entry per CDR3 protein. The repertoire includes more than 300,000 distinct CDR3 sequences, about 35% of them detected once, and around an eighth sits in the top ten. Their specific antigens are unknown. The sequences come from cultured PBMCs, collected from culture after CMV antigen stimulation. The source of these receptors is a human donor in good health (CMV status not recorded). Some clones in this sample may be carry-over from other donors' samples.

This chain uses TRBV5-5 with TRBJ2-1; D remains ambiguous. Germline loops: CDR1 SGHKS, CDR2 YYEKEE (reference sequence). The CDR3 covers 15 residues. V dropped 1 base and J dropped 1 base, with 9 bases sitting between them. CDR3 sequence (DNA): TGTGCCAGCAGCTTGTTTCGTGTATCCTACAATGAGCAGTTCTTC. This codes for CASSLFRVSYNEQFF.

V and J are TRBV5-4 and TRBJ1-5; D is perhaps TRBD1 (5 bases). Germline-derived CDR1 and CDR2 are SGHNT and YYREEE (reference sequence). V lost 0 bases to trimming and J lost 6 bases, with 13 bases between them. This CDR3 is 15 amino acids long. CDR3 nucleotide sequence: TGTGCCAGCAGCTTGGCCCCCGGGACCGGTCAGCCCCAGCATTTT. Its translation is CASSLAPGTGQPQHF.

The V gene is TRBV6-2 or TRBV6-3, the J gene TRBJ2-5; TRBD2 might be the D (5 bases). Between the trimmed V and J ends, which lost 6 bases and 0 bases, there was a span of 11 bases. Germline loops: CDR1 MNHEY, CDR2 SVGEGT. The CDR3 has 14 residues. CDR3 sequence (DNA): TGTGCCAGCAGCCGAGCGGAATACCAAGAGACCCAGTACTTC. Its translation: CASSRAEYQETQYF.